These 24 T cell receptor beta chains share one sample of origin, sequenced in a study of T cell changes during pregnancy in multiple sclerosis. The repertoire was sequenced with immunoSEQ multiplex PCR; TCRdb's copy has only in-frame clones and lacks some. This sample has around 55,000 clones; about 90% occur once, and the top ten carry approximately 0.58%. The sample here was CD4+ T cells from peripheral blood mononuclear cells, taken in the first trimester of pregnancy. The receptor source for this set is a female donor with multiple sclerosis, enrolled in a pregnancy study.

V and J are TRBV19 and TRBJ2-7; 8 nucleotides line up with TRBD1. CDR1 is LNHDA, CDR2 SQIVND, per germline (reference sequence). V lost 5 bases and J lost 3; bases outside the gene matches: 9. The CDR3 is made up of 15 amino acids. DNA of the CDR3: TGTGCCAGTAGTGCCGCGGGACAGGTACTCTACGAGCAGTACTTC. Amino acid sequence: CASSAAGQVLYEQYF.

This clone was seen only once. The V and J genes are TRBV4-3 and TRBJ2-1, with D possibly being TRBD2 (5 bases). Deletions cut 0 bases from V and 8 bases from J, with 14 bases between. CDR1 and CDR2 from the germline V gene are LGHNA and YSLEER. The CDR3 runs to 15 residues. The CDR3 bases are TGCGCCAGCAGCCAAGATCATTTAGGGAGAGATGAGCAGTTCTTC. This gives the protein CASSQDHLGRDEQFF.

In DNA form, the CDR3 reads TGTGCCAGCAGCGCCACCCGGGGGGGGGAGACCCAGTACTTC. It yields the protein CASSATRGGETQYF. The rearrangement uses TRBV9 and TRBJ2-5; 8 bases align to TRBD2. After removal of 3 bases from V and 5 bases from J, the junction contained 6 bases not matched to a gene. Germline V gene lookup returns CDR1 SGDLS and CDR2 YYNGEE. The CDR3 is made up of 14 amino acids. Filled out from reference TRBV9 and TRBJ2-5, the complete variable domain reads DSGVTQTPKHLITATGQRVTLRCSPRSGDLSVYWYQQSLDQGLQFLIQYYNGEERAKGNILERFSAQQFPDLHSELNLSSLELGDSALYFCASSATRGGETQYFGPGTRLLVL.

The CDR3 DNA reads as TGTGCCAGCACTTCCAGCACAGCCTATAATTCACCCCTCCACTTT. It specifies CASTSSTAYNSPLHF. The chain couples TRBV11-2 to TRBJ1-6; D is uncertain. The V end lost 7 bases, the J end lost 2 bases, and 12 bases lay between the germline ends. The CDR3 loop spans 15 amino acids. CDR1 is SGHAT and CDR2 is FQNNGV in the germline V gene.

V and J are TRBV28 and TRBJ1-1; possible D gene TRBD1, 6 bases. V shed 10 bases and J shed 1 base, with 16 bases lying between them. This CDR3 is built from 14 residues. Germline CDR1 and CDR2: MDHEN and SYDVKM. CDR3 nucleotides: TGTGCCATCGCACAGGGAATGTGGAACACTGAAGCTTTCTTT. Translated: CAIAQGMWNTEAFF. The full variable domain, rest sourced from reference TRBV28 and TRBJ1-1, is DVKVTQSSRYLVKRTGEKVFLECVQDMDHENMFWYRQDPGLGLRLIYFSYDVKMKEKGDIPEGYSVSREKKERFSLILESASTNQTSMYLCAIAQGMWNTEAFFGQGTRLTVV.

V and J are TRBV7-2 and TRBJ2-2; 11 bases are shared with TRBD2. The trim removed 1 base at V and 3 bases at J, leaving 7 bases unmatched. The CDR3 extends over 18 amino acids. The V gene's germline CDR1 is SGHTA and CDR2 FQGNSA. The DNA of the CDR3 is TGTGCCAGCAGCTTAGTCGCGACTAGCGGGATAGACACCGGGGAGCTGTTTTTT. Amino acid sequence: CASSLVATSGIDTGELFF.

The chain joins TRBV7-2 to TRBJ2-7; a possible D gene is TRBD2 (6 bases). Germline values: CDR1 SGHTA, CDR2 FQGNSA. The CDR3 runs to 11 residues. Trimming took 3 bases from V and 7 from J, leaving 7 bases between them. CDR3 sequence reads: CASSFGGEQYF. DNA for the CDR3: TGTGCCAGCAGCTTCGGGGGAGAGCAGTACTTC.

The chain links TRBV4-1 to TRBJ2-4; TRBD1 matches 7 bases. Germline trimming cut 0 bases from V and 2 bases from J; bases unmatched to any gene: 7. This CDR3 is built from 17 residues. Germline CDR1 is MGHRA and CDR2 is YSYEKL. Here the CDR3 DNA reads TGCGCCAGCAGCCAAGATTCCAGGGGGATGTCCAAAAACATTCAGTACTTC. This gives the protein CASSQDSRGMSKNIQYF.

This clone has only a few counts. The chain couples TRBV5-4 to TRBJ1-6; D not resolved. Germline CDR1 and CDR2: SGHNT and YYREEE (reference sequence). Between the trimmed V and J ends, which lost 4 bases and 13 bases, there was a span of 18 bases. The CDR3 loop spans 14 amino acids. DNA for the CDR3: TGTGCCAGCAGCCCCGCAGGCCCTTCGTCCCCCCTCCACTTT. This sequence encodes CASSPAGPSSPLHF.

This clone has only one observation. The rearrangement joins TRBV5-4 to TRBJ2-7, with D perhaps TRBD1 (5 bases). Trimming stripped 10 bases from V and 0 bases from J, with 17 bases between. This CDR3 spans 14 amino acids. Germline loops: CDR1 SGHNT, CDR2 YYREEE (reference sequence). The CDR3 here is CAATRQGTSYEQYF. In DNA form, the CDR3 reads TGTGCCGCAACCCGGCAGGGAACCTCCTACGAGCAGTACTTC.

The chain employs TRBV19 and TRBJ2-1; no reliable D call. There are 14 residues in the CDR3. Per germline, CDR1 LNHDA and CDR2 SQIVND (reference sequence). Trimming stripped 5 bases from V and 3 bases from J, with 11 bases between. DNA of the CDR3: TGTGCCAGTAGTCCAAACAGTCTCTACAATGAGCAGTTCTTC. This sequence encodes CASSPNSLYNEQFF.

The chain carries TRBV5-1 and TRBJ2-5, with TRBD2 matching over 8 bases. CDR3 length equals 17 residues. CDR1 and CDR2 from the germline V gene are SGHRS and YFSETQ. The trim removed 0 bases at V and 2 bases at J, leaving 9 bases unmatched. For the CDR3, the DNA is TGCGCCAGCAGCTTGGCCGGGGGGGGAGGATCACAAGAGACCCAGTACTTC. Protein product: CASSLAGGGGSQETQYF.

The chain recombines TRBV5-1 with TRBJ2-2, with TRBD2 identical over 14 bases. Trimming cost V 4 bases and J 3 bases; bases outside gene matches: 2. The CDR3 length is 16 residues. Germline V lookup: CDR1 SGHRS, CDR2 YFSETQ. The DNA for the CDR3 is TGCGCCAGCAGCCTGGGACTAGCGGGGGACACCGGGGAGCTGTTTTTT. It encodes CASSLGLAGDTGELFF.

The chain employs TRBV5-1 and TRBJ1-3; 9 bases are shared with TRBD1. CDR1 is SGHRS and CDR2 is YFSETQ in the germline V gene. After removal of 3 bases from V and 0 bases from J, the junction contained 7 bases not matched to a gene. The CDR3 extends over 17 amino acids. CDR3 in DNA: TGCGCCAGCAGCTACTCGGGACAGGGCTTCTCTGGAAACACCATATATTTT. This sequence encodes CASSYSGQGFSGNTIYF.

This clone is termed medium-sized. CDR3 sequence reads: CAISSSRVGYTF. The CDR3 DNA reads TGTGCCATCAGTTCAAGCAGGGTTGGCTACACCTTC. The chain employs TRBV10-3 and TRBJ1-2; D perhaps matches TRBD1 (5 bases). In germline, CDR1 is ENHRY, CDR2 SYGVKD. The V end lost 5 bases, the J end lost 7 bases, and 11 bases lay between the germline ends. The CDR3 has 12 amino acids.

CDR3 sequence: CASSQRDNGAYEQYF. CDR3 DNA sequence: TGTGCCAGCTCACAACGGGACAACGGTGCCTACGAGCAGTACTTC. The V and J genes are TRBV18 and TRBJ2-7; perhaps TRBD1 as D (6 bases). The CDR3 spans 15 residues. Germline assignment: CDR1 KGHSH and CDR2 LQKENI. Trimming pared 4 bases from V and 2 bases from J, leaving 15 bases between.

J is TRBJ2-2 and V is TRBV11-3; 13 bases are shared with TRBD2. The CDR3 extends over 15 amino acids. CDR1 and CDR2 (germline): SGHNT, YENEEA. J was trimmed by 7 bases and V by 5 bases; bases with no gene match: 4. CDR3 sequence (DNA): TGTGCCAGCAGCCGACTAGCGGGGGGCGGCGGGGAGCTGTTTTTT. Amino acid sequence: CASSRLAGGGGELFF. Drawing the rest from reference TRBV11-3 and TRBJ2-2, the complete variable domain is EAGVVQSPRYKIIEKKQPVAFWCNPISGHNTLYWYLQNLGQGPELLIRYENEEAVDDSQLPKDRFSAERLKGVDSTLKIQPAELGDSAVYLCASSRLAGGGGELFFGEGSRLTVL.

This rearrangement joins TRBV28 to TRBJ2-5; TRBD1 aligns across 9 bases. Germline CDR1 MDHEN, CDR2 SYDVKM. The CDR3 covers 15 residues. J lost 7 bases, V lost 6 bases, and 12 bases had no gene match. The CDR3 DNA follows: TGTGCCAGCAGCACCACGGGGACAGGGACCGGGACCCAGTACTTC. Translating gives CASSTTGTGTGTQYF.

The rearrangement links TRBV9 to TRBJ2-2; D not resolved. The germline CDR1 and CDR2 sequences are SGDLS and YYNGEE. Deletions cut 0 bases from V and 3 bases from J, with 3 bases between. The CDR3 contains 13 residues. The chain's CDR3 is CASSVDYTGELFF. The CDR3 DNA follows: TGTGCCAGCAGCGTAGACTACACCGGGGAGCTGTTTTTT.

The CDR3 DNA follows: TGTGCCATCAGTACGGGGGGAGGGGCTAACTACGAGCAGTACTTC. Amino acids: CAISTGGGANYEQYF. V gene TRBV10-3 combines with J gene TRBJ2-7; the match to TRBD2 covers 7 bases. Looked up from germline, CDR1 is ENHRY and CDR2 is SYGVKD. The V segment lost 5 bases and the J segment 3 bases; nucleotides outside the gene matches: 10. The CDR3 is 15 amino acids.

The chain employs TRBV19 and TRBJ2-5, with D uncertain. Trimming took 4 bases from V and 2 from J, leaving 26 bases between them. CDR3 size: 19 residues. CDR1 LNHDA and CDR2 SQIVND come from the germline V gene (reference sequence). The CDR3 coding sequence is TGTGCCAGTAGTAAATCCCCGAAGGCCCCGGGTCCAATGCAAGAGACCCAGTACTTC. Amino acids: CASSKSPKAPGPMQETQYF.

This chain uses TRBV9 with TRBJ1-3; a possible D gene is TRBD1 (6 bases). Germline V lookup: CDR1 SGDLS, CDR2 YYNGEE. V lost 2 bases and J 0 bases, leaving 9 bases between the germline ends. The CDR3 spans 15 residues. The CDR3 loop reads CASSVTGTSGNTIYF. Here the CDR3 DNA reads TGTGCCAGCAGCGTTACAGGGACCTCTGGAAACACCATATATTTT. The whole variable domain, remainder taken from reference TRBV9 and TRBJ1-3, is DSGVTQTPKHLITATGQRVTLRCSPRSGDLSVYWYQQSLDQGLQFLIQYYNGEERAKGNILERFSAQQFPDLHSELNLSSLELGDSALYFCASSVTGTSGNTIYFGEGSWLTVV.

The rearrangement joins TRBV6-8 to TRBJ1-4, with TRBD1 identical over 7 bases. This CDR3 is built from 13 residues. Losses at the gene ends were 9 bases for V and 5 bases for J; bases not matched to a gene: 6. Germline loops: CDR1 MNHGY, CDR2 SAAAGT. In DNA form, the CDR3 reads TGTGCCAGTTCCTCGGGACAGAATGAAAAACTGTTTTTT. It specifies CASSSGQNEKLFF.

The chain carries TRBV14 and TRBJ2-3, with 11 bases matching TRBD2. V shed 5 bases and J 5 bases; nucleotides not matched to a gene: 9. The germline V gene encodes CDR1 SGHDN and CDR2 FVKESK. The CDR3 is 16 residues long. The CDR3, as DNA: TGTGCCAGCAGCGAGCTTAGCGGGGGGGCGAAAGATACGCAGTATTTT. As protein: CASSELSGGAKDTQYF.